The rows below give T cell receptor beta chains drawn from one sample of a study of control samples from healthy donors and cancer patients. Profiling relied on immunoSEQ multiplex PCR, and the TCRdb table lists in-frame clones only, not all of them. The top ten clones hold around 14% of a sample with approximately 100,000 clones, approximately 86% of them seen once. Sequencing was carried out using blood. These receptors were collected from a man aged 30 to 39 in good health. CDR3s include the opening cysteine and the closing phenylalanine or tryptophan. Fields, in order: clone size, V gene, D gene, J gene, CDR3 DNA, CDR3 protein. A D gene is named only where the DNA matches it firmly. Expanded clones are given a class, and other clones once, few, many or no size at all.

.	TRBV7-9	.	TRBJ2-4	TGTGCCAGCAACACACAAGACAAGGCGGCCAAAAACATTCAGTACTTC	CASNTQDKAAKNIQYF
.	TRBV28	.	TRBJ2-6	TGTGCCAGCAGCAACCCCTGGAGCAGTGGGGCCAACGTCCTGACTTTC	CASSNPWSSGANVLTF
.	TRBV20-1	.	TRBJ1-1	TGCAGTGCTAGACAGAACACTGAAGCTTTCTTT	CSARQNTEAFF
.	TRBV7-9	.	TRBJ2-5	TGTGCCAGCAGCCCCAGCGGACTATGGGAGACCCAGTACTTC	CASSPSGLWETQYF
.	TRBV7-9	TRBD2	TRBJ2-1	TGTGCCAGCAGCAAAGCTAGCGGTGGGAGAGGTGAGCAGTTCTTC	CASSKASGGRGEQFF
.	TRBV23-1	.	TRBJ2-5	TGCGCCAGCAGTCTTCAATACGTACAGGGGAGGAGGCGAAAGGGGACCCAGTACTTC	CASSLQYVQGRRRKGTQYF
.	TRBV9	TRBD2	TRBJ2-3	TGTGCCAGCAGCACGGGACTAGGCTGGATCACAGATACGCAGTATTTT	CASSTGLGWITDTQYF
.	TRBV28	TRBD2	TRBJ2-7	TGTGCCAGCAGTTCAACTAGCGGGAGGACCTCCTACGAGCAGTACTTC	CASSSTSGRTSYEQYF
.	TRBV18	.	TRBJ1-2	TGTGCCAGCTCCCTTCTAGACTCCTACACCTTC	CASSLLDSYTF
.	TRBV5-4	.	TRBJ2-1	TGTGCCAGCAGCAGGGACTGGGGGGATTACAATGAGCAGTTCTTC	CASSRDWGDYNEQFF
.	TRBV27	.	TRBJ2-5	TGTGCCAGCAGTTTATACGGGAACAGCTCCCCTTCCCAAGAGACCCAGTACTTC	CASSLYGNSSPSQETQYF
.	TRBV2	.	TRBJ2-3	TGTGCCAGCAGTGGAGGGGTTCTAATTTGGACAGATACGCAGTATTTT	CASSGGVLIWTDTQYF
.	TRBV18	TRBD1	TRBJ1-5	TGTGCCAGCTCAGCAGGACAGGGGAATCAGCCCCAGCATTTT	CASSAGQGNQPQHF
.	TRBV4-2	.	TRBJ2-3	TGTGCCAGCAGCCAGACGGACGGTGGAGGAGATACGCAGTATTTT	CASSQTDGGGDTQYF
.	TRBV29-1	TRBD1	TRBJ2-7	TGCAGCGTTGGGACAGGGAGGAGTGGCTACGAGCAGTACTTC	CSVGTGRSGYEQYF
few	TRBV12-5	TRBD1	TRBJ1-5	TGTGCTAGCTCGGACAGGGGAGGCAATCAGCCCCAGCATTTT	CASSDRGGNQPQHF
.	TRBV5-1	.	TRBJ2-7	TGCGCCAGCAGCCCTTACTGGGAGCTCTCCTACGAGCAGTACTTC	CASSPYWELSYEQYF
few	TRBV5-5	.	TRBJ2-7	TGTGCCAGCAGCTTGTTCGCGAACGAGCAGTACTTC	CASSLFANEQYF
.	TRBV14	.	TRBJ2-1	TGTGCCAGCAGCCAATACGTCGGCAATGAGCAGTTCTTC	CASSQYVGNEQFF
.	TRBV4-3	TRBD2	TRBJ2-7	TGCGCCAGCAGCCAAGATCAGTGGGTGCCCCTAGCGGATAAATTCTCCTACGAGCAGTACTTC	CASSQDQWVPLADKFSYEQYF
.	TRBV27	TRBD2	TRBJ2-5	TGTGCCAGCAAGACACAAGGGACTAGCGGGAGTTTTTTTCACTTC	CASKTQGTSGSFFHF
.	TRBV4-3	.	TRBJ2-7	TGCGCCAGCAGCTCCAGGACCCATCTCGAGCAGTACTTC	CASSSRTHLEQYF
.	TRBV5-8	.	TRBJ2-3	TGTGCCAGCAGCTTGGGAGCACTACCCACAGATACGCAGTATTTT	CASSLGALPTDTQYF
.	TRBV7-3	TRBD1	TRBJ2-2	TGTGCCAGCAGCCCCGGGACAGGGGACACCGGGGAGCTGTTTTTT	CASSPGTGDTGELFF
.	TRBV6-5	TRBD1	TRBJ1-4	TGTGCCAGCGTTTTGGACAGGGGCGATGAAAAACTGTTTTTT	CASVLDRGDEKLFF
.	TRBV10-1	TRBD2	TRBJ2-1	TGCGCCAGCAGTGGTTTTACCGGGACTAGTGCTTTCAATGAGCAGTTCTTC	CASSGFTGTSAFNEQFF
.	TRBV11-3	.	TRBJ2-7	TGTGCCAGCCAACATGCGCCGGATTCCTACGAGCAGTACTTC	CASQHAPDSYEQYF
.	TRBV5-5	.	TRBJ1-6	TGTGCCAGCAGCTCGGACGGGAACCTCTTTGGTTCACCCCTCCACTTT	CASSSDGNLFGSPLHF
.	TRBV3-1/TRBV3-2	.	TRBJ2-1	TGTGCCAGCAGCCAGAACAGTCCAACTTTGTGGAGTACGTACAATGAGCAGTTCTTC	CASSQNSPTLWSTYNEQFF
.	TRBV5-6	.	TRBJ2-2	TGTGCCAGCAGCTTACTCCCTGGCGGGACCGGGAGCGGGGAGCTGTTTTTT	CASSLLPGGTGSGELFF
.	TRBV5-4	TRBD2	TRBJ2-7	TGTGCCAGCAGCTCCGGACTAGCGGCCTACGAGCAGTACTTC	CASSSGLAAYEQYF
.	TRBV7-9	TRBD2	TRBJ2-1	TGTGCCAGCAGCTCAACCGCTAGCGGCTCCTACAATGAGCAGTTCTTC	CASSSTASGSYNEQFF
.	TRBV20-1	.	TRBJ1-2	TGCAGTGCCCCAATCGGGGATGGCTACACCTTC	CSAPIGDGYTF
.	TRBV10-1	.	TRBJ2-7	TGCGCCAGCAGTGAGTCCTCGGGTAACGAGCAGTACTTC	CASSESSGNEQYF
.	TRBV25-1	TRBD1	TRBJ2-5	TGTGCCAGCAGAAGCAAAACGGGACAGGGAGAGACCCAGTACTTC	CASRSKTGQGETQYF
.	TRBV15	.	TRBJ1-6	TGTGCCACCAGCAGAGACAGGGAGATGTCACCCCTCCACTTT	CATSRDREMSPLHF
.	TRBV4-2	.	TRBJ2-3	TGTGCCAGCAGCCACGGGATAGTAACTAGCACAGATACGCAGTATTTT	CASSHGIVTSTDTQYF
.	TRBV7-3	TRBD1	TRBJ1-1	TGTGCCAGCAGCTTGCAGGGGGCGAGCACTGAAGCTTTCTTT	CASSLQGASTEAFF
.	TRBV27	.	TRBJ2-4	TGTGCCAGCAGGGGTACGATCGACATTCAGTACTTC	CASRGTIDIQYF
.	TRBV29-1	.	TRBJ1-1	TGCAGCGGCTTGAGCACTGAAGCTTTCTTT	CSGLSTEAFF
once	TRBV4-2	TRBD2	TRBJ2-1	TGTGCCAGCAGCCAAGATCGTTTGGGGCTAGCGGGATCCAATGAGCAGTTCTTC	CASSQDRLGLAGSNEQFF
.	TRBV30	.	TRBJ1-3	TGTGCCTGGAGTGCAGTGCGAAACACCATATATTTT	CAWSAVRNTIYF
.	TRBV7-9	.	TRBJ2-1	TGTGCCAGCTTCACCGGGCCCGCGAATATTGAGGAGCAGTTCTTC	CASFTGPANIEEQFF
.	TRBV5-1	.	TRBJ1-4	TGCGCCAGCAGCAAATGGGACGGAAAATCGAGTGAAAAACTGTTTTTT	CASSKWDGKSSEKLFF
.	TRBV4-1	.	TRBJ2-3	TGCGCCAGCAGTAGCGGTCCACCCACAGATACGCAGTATTTT	CASSSGPPTDTQYF